This T cell receptor (beta chain) stems from a study of human T cells and chemical hapten exposure. Study context: The study traced per-sample TCR yield variation mainly to small differences in pooled library volumes.

This clonotype was seen at least ten times. The antigen remains undetermined. This CDR3 has 14 residues. V shed 1 base and J shed 6 bases, with 11 bases lying between them. In germline, CDR1 is SGHTA, CDR2 FQGNSA. As originally analysed: Samples held a median of about 94,000 TCRs, range 23,224–690,600. One entry per CDR3 protein, called by TCRdb with MiXCR from the RACE reads. TCRdb's processing, not the study's, gives the V and J calls here. The table shows about 28,000 distinct CDR3 sequences, with 7.4% occurring only once. The time point was: healthy volunteer bleed at 2 weeks. Unfractionated whole blood was the source of the extracted total RNA. Findings of the study overall: TCRs above 1 in 1000 frequency did not change with DPC sensitization.

The sequence was obtained from a human donor in good health. Some clones in this sample may be carry-over from other donors' samples. V and J are TRBV7-2 and TRBJ2-3; D is possibly TRBD2 (6 bases). Source material: whole blood. CDR3 bases: TGTGCCAGCAGCTTAGTAATCGGGGGTGATACGCAGTATTTT. Translating it yields CASSLVIGGDTQYF.